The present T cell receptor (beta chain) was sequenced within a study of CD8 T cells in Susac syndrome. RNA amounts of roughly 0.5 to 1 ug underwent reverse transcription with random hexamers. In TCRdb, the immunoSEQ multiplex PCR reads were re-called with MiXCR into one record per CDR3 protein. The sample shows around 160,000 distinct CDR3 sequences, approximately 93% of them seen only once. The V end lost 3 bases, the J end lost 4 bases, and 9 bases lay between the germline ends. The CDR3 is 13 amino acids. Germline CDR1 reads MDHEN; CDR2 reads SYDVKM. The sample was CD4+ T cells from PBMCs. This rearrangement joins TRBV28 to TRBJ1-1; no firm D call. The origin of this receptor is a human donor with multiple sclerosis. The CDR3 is CASSLLVSTEAFF. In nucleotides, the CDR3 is TGTGCCAGCAGTTTGTTGGTGAGCACTGAAGCTTTCTTT.